The T cell receptor beta chain under discussion was sequenced for a study of T cells in narcolepsy. Study outcomes and limitations: Blood of same and different patients, but not healthy controls, reportedly held recurring autoreactive clonotypes.

TCRdb's table, derived via immunoSEQ multiplex PCR, lists solely in-frame clones and lacks some. Here the sample spans roughly 8,100 clones, over 60% being singletons. The length of the CDR3 is 18 residues. For this clone: Antigen specificity is unknown.

This chain joins TRBV21-1 and TRBJ2-6; the table calls TRBD2, which could not be checked here. TRBV21-1 is termed a pseudogene. Sequencing was done on a sample of CD45RA- memory CD8+ T cells from PBMCs. The receptor's source is a human donor with narcolepsy. The DNA of the CDR3 is TGTGCCAGCAGCGTTTACGTAGCTACACAAAGTCGGGCCAACGTCCTGACTTTC. It encodes CASSVYVATQSRANVLTF.